These 13 T cell receptor beta chains originate from one sample sequenced in a study of cytomegalovirus exposure and HLA in healthy donors. This PCR relied on a set of 60 Vbeta primers and 13 Jbeta primers. Clones were sequenced by immunoSEQ multiplex PCR, and TCRdb holds only the in-frame ones, with some missing. The sample contains 150,000 to 200,000 clones, roughly four fifths of which appear only once. What was sequenced was PBMCs. These receptors all stem from a woman aged 25 to 39 in good health and CMV-seropositive.

V is TRBV29-1 and J is TRBJ2-5; perhaps TRBD2 as D (6 bases). Germline CDR1 and CDR2: SQVTM and ANQGSEA. The CDR3 consists of 10 residues. Trimming pared 6 bases from V and 4 bases from J, leaving 6 bases between. The CDR3 DNA sequence: TGCAGCGTCGGGAGAGAGACCCAGTACTTC. It is translated as CSVGRETQYF.

This clone was recorded only once. This chain uses TRBV2 with TRBJ2-1, with unresolved D. Germline V gene data show CDR1 as SNHLY and CDR2 as FYNNEI. The CDR3 runs 14 residues. V was shortened by 1 base and J by 3 bases, with 7 bases between the two germline ends. The CDR3 protein is CASSEDGLYNEQFF. The CDR3 DNA sequence: TGTGCCAGCAGTGAAGACGGTCTCTACAATGAGCAGTTCTTC.

The V call is TRBV9, the J call TRBJ2-1; TRBD2 agrees at 7 bases. Looked up from germline, CDR1 is SGDLS and CDR2 is YYNGEE. Trimming took 0 bases from V and 9 from J; bases not matched to a gene: 12. The CDR3 length is 16 residues. CDR3 in DNA: TGTGCCAGCAGCGTAGCAATTAGGTCTAGCGGCCCTGAGCAGTTCTTC. As protein: CASSVAIRSSGPEQFF.

This clone showed up just once. The rearrangement uses TRBV9 and TRBJ2-2, with a possible D match to TRBD2 (5 bases). V was shortened by 0 bases and J by 8 bases, with 11 bases between the two germline ends. Germline-derived CDR1 and CDR2 are SGDLS and YYNGEE. This CDR3 comprises 14 residues. The CDR3: CASSVVSRVGELFF. For the CDR3, the DNA is TGTGCCAGCAGCGTAGTTTCGAGGGTGGGGGAGCTGTTTTTT.

The chain combines TRBV4-3 with TRBJ1-4, with 9 bases lining up with TRBD1. The CDR3 consists of 15 residues. V was clipped by 2 bases and J by 6 bases; unmatched bases: 4. Germline loops: CDR1 LGHNA, CDR2 YSLEER. CDR3 bases: TGCGCCAGCAGCCAATTCCGGGACAGGGATGAAAAACTGTTTTTT. It is translated as CASSQFRDRDEKLFF.

J is TRBJ2-7 and V is TRBV7-2; 10 bases fit TRBD2. The CDR3 covers 15 residues. V shed 3 bases, J shed 1 base, and the junction held 3 bases outside the gene matches. Germline lookup yields CDR1 SGHTA and CDR2 FQGNSA. The CDR3 sequence is CASSFGTSVSYEQYF. CDR3 sequence (DNA): TGTGCCAGCAGCTTCGGGACTAGCGTATCCTACGAGCAGTACTTC.

The chain combines TRBV5-4 with TRBJ1-1; 8 nucleotides align to TRBD1. V lost 4 bases, J lost 3 bases, and 8 bases stayed unmatched. Germline CDR1 and CDR2: SGHNT and YYREEE (reference sequence). The length of the CDR3 is 15 residues. The CDR3 loop is CASSASSQGDTEAFF. The CDR3 DNA reads as TGTGCCAGCAGCGCAAGTTCACAGGGGGACACTGAAGCTTTCTTT.

This clone appeared a few times. This chain joins TRBV7-2 and TRBJ2-1, with D uncertain. Trimming left V 5 bases short and J 7 bases short, with 9 bases between. Germline V CDR1 and CDR2: SGHTA, FQGNSA. CDR3 length: 12 residues. The CDR3 nucleotides are TGTGCCAGCAGCGCCGAGAGGAATGAGCAGTTCTTC. This sequence encodes CASSAERNEQFF.

This chain uses TRBV6-5 with TRBJ1-1; D remains unclear. V was pared by 0 bases and J by 2 bases, with 7 bases between. CDR1 is MNHEY, CDR2 SVGAGI, per germline. This CDR3 has 14 residues. In DNA, the CDR3 is TGTGCCAGCAGTTACTCGACACGCAACACTGAAGCTTTCTTT. It is translated as CASSYSTRNTEAFF.

This chain uses TRBV7-9 with TRBJ1-1; 7 nucleotides agree with TRBD1. Germline lookup yields CDR1 SEHNR and CDR2 FQNEAQ (reference sequence). The CDR3 runs 13 residues. V was pared by 8 bases and J by 1 base, with 4 bases of the junction left unmatched. The chain's CDR3 is CASGDSRNTEAFF. The CDR3 nucleotides read TGTGCCAGCGGGGACAGCCGGAACACTGAAGCTTTCTTT.

The rearrangement links TRBV30 to TRBJ1-1; TRBD1 matches 11 bases. Germline trimming cut 1 base from V and 3 bases from J; bases unmatched to any gene: 4. The germline CDR1 and CDR2 sequences are GTSNPN and SVGIG (reference sequence). CDR3 length: 15 amino acids. The CDR3 is CAWSGGQGVDTEAFF. The CDR3 DNA follows: TGTGCCTGGAGTGGGGGACAGGGGGTAGACACTGAAGCTTTCTTT.

This chain links TRBV27 with TRBJ2-7; D is uncertain. Germline V gene sequence: CDR1 MNHEY, CDR2 SMNVEV (reference sequence). This CDR3 contains 13 residues. Between the trimmed V and J ends, which lost 0 bases and 3 bases, there was a span of 6 bases. CDR3 in DNA: TGTGCCAGCAGTTTATCTTCGGTCTACGAGCAGTACTTC. As protein: CASSLSSVYEQYF.

This chain joins TRBV30 and TRBJ2-7; 8 bases match TRBD1. Trimming took 7 bases from V and 6 from J; bases not matched to a gene: 11. Per the germline V gene, CDR1 is GTSNPN and CDR2 is SVGIG (reference sequence). The CDR3 has 13 residues. The CDR3 sequence: CAFRGRLKPEQYF. The CDR3 DNA reads as TGTGCCTTCAGGGGGCGTTTGAAGCCCGAGCAGTACTTC.